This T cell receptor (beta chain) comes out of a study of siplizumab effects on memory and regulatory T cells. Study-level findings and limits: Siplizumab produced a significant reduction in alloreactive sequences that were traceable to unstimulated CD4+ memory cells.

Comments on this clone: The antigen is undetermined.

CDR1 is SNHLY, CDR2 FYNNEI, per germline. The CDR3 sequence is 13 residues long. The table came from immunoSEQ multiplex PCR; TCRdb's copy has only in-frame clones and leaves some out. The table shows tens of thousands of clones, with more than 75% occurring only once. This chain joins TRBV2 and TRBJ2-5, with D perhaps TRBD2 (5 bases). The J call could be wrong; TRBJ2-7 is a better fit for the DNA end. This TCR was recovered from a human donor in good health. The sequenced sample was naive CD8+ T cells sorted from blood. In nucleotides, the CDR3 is TGTGCCAGCAGGGCGACCGGGAACTACGAGCAGTACTTC. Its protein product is CASRATGNYEQYF.